The following is a T cell receptor beta chain sequence with its context. The same CDR3 is also encoded by other DNA sequences in this sample. This sample stems from a study of control samples from healthy donors and cancer patients. Generated by immunoSEQ multiplex PCR, the TCRdb table keeps only in-frame clones and is missing some. The sample shows about 160,000 clones, roughly 94% of them seen only once. The receptor's source is a woman aged 40 to 50 in good health. The specimen was blood.

The CDR3, as DNA: TGTGCCAGCAGCTTAGGTCCAAGAAATTCACCCCTCCACTTT. Amino acids: CASSLGPRNSPLHF. The gene calls are TRBV7-2 and TRBJ1-6, with unresolved D. V was shortened by 1 base and J by 7 bases, with 8 bases between the two germline ends. Germline V lookup: CDR1 SGHTA, CDR2 FQGNSA. There are 14 residues in the CDR3.